This entry lists 21 T cell receptor beta chains sequenced from one sample in a study of blood T cell repertoires in COVID-19. Only in-frame clones appear in the TCRdb table, and some are missing; sequencing was by immunoSEQ multiplex PCR. Of about 74,000 clones listed, around 83% were seen once; the top ten hold roughly 43%. Sequencing used peripheral blood. These receptors all come from a man older than 75 with acute or convalescent COVID-19.

The V and J genes are TRBV7-9 and TRBJ1-4; 8 nucleotides match TRBD1. V shed 3 bases and J 4 bases; nucleotides not matched to a gene: 4. Germline V CDR1 and CDR2: SEHNR, FQNEAQ (reference sequence). The CDR3 covers 15 residues. CDR3 sequence: CASSFSGGLNEKLFF. For the CDR3, the DNA is TGTGCCAGCAGCTTTTCAGGGGGCCTTAATGAAAAACTGTTTTTT.

This chain uses TRBV28 with TRBJ2-2; possibly TRBD1 for D (5 bases). V was clipped by 6 bases and J by 6 bases, with 17 bases between them. The CDR3 sequence is 15 residues long. In germline, CDR1 is MDHEN, CDR2 SYDVKM. Written as DNA, the CDR3 is TGTGCCAGCAGCCCAGGGCTCCACCCCCCCGGGGAGCTGTTTTTT. As protein: CASSPGLHPPGELFF.

V is TRBV18 and J is TRBJ1-1; perhaps TRBD1 as D (5 bases). The CDR3 sequence is 14 residues long. In germline, CDR1 is KGHSH, CDR2 LQKENI. Trimming cost V 1 base and J 7 bases, with 13 bases left between them. CDR3 loop: CASSPRGESYEAFF. Here the CDR3 DNA reads TGTGCCAGCTCACCACGGGGCGAGTCCTATGAAGCTTTCTTT.

The CDR3 DNA sequence: TGCGCCAGCAGCTTGGTTAGCGGGGGGGTCGGAGATACGCAGTATTTT. Amino acid sequence: CASSLVSGGVGDTQYF. J is TRBJ2-3 and V is TRBV5-1, with 11 bases matching TRBD2. In germline, CDR1 is SGHRS, CDR2 YFSETQ. CDR3 length: 16 amino acids. After removal of 0 bases from V and 5 bases from J, the junction contained 5 bases not matched to a gene.

V usage is TRBV11-1 and J usage is TRBJ1-4; D gene unclear. The CDR3 totals 15 residues. CDR1 is SGHAT and CDR2 is FQDESV in the germline V gene (reference sequence). The V end was cut by 5 bases, the J end by 8 bases, with 18 bases between. CDR3 residues: CASSARTAATEKLFF. CDR3 coding DNA: TGTGCCAGCAGCGCGCGGACTGCCGCCACAGAAAAACTGTTTTTT.

The V and J genes are TRBV7-2 and TRBJ2-5, with D maybe TRBD1 (7 bases). CDR1 SGHTA and CDR2 FQGNSA come from the germline V gene. This CDR3 region has 15 residues. The ends were cut back, 1 base at V and 5 bases at J, with 14 bases in the middle. CDR3 in DNA: TGTGCCAGCAGCTTAGACAGGGGAGGTCCCGAGACCCAGTACTTC. Translated: CASSLDRGGPETQYF.

This clone was picked up a small number of times. This chain joins TRBV9 and TRBJ1-1; TRBD1 is a possible D gene (6 bases). Germline CDR1 is SGDLS and CDR2 is YYNGEE. V was pared by 4 bases and J by 4 bases, with 17 bases between. CDR3 size: 15 residues. The CDR3 nucleotides read TGTGCCAGCAGCACCCGACAGGTGCCGGGCACTGAAGCTTTCTTT. Residues: CASSTRQVPGTEAFF.

This clone was observed a handful of times. J is TRBJ1-2 and V is TRBV28, with 8 bases identical to TRBD1. The trim removed 3 bases at V and 4 bases at J, leaving 4 bases unmatched. This CDR3 region has 14 residues. Germline assignment: CDR1 MDHEN and CDR2 SYDVKM. CDR3 in DNA: TGTGCCAGCAGTTTTGGACAGGGCCTCTATGGCTACACCTTC. Its translation: CASSFGQGLYGYTF.

The chain carries TRBV2 and TRBJ1-5, with D possibly TRBD1 on 5 matching bases. V dropped 6 bases and J dropped 7 bases, with 16 bases sitting between them. Germline V gene data show CDR1 as SNHLY and CDR2 as FYNNEI. The CDR3 is 14 residues long. CDR3 protein: CASSKERGGQPQHF. CDR3 coding DNA: TGTGCCAGCAGCAAAGAACGGGGGGGACAGCCCCAGCATTTT.

This clone was detected only a few times. The gene calls are TRBV21-1 and TRBJ1-5; the table's D call TRBD1 went unverified against the DNA. TRBV21-1 is a recognized pseudogene. The CDR3 length is 15 residues. CDR3 amino acids: CASKSMDRLNQPQHF. CDR3 DNA sequence: TGTGCCAGCAAATCCATGGACAGACTCAATCAGCCCCAGCATTTT.

This clone was seen only a few times. The gene calls are TRBV7-3 and TRBJ2-3, with 8 bases lining up with TRBD2. J was trimmed by 2 bases and V by 6 bases; bases with no gene match: 4. Per the germline V gene, CDR1 is SGHTA and CDR2 is FQGTGA. The CDR3 runs 14 residues. The CDR3 DNA reads TGTGCCAGCAGTCGCGGGAGGCACACAGATACGCAGTATTTT. It encodes CASSRGRHTDTQYF.

The chain has TRBV5-1 and TRBJ2-2, with 11 nucleotides matching TRBD2. Germline CDR1 and CDR2: SGHRS and YFSETQ. V shed 4 bases and J 3 bases; nucleotides not matched to a gene: 2. The CDR3 spans 15 residues. The CDR3 bases are TGCGCCAGCAGCATTAGCGGGAGGGACACCGGGGAGCTGTTTTTT. It codes for CASSISGRDTGELFF.

This clone occurred once. The gene calls are TRBV10-3 and TRBJ1-1; TRBD1 is a possible D gene (5 bases). This CDR3 comprises 14 residues. Germline loops: CDR1 ENHRY, CDR2 SYGVKD. Trimming removed 3 bases at V and 0 bases at J, with 8 bases between. CDR3 sequence: CAISDGDLNTEAFF. The CDR3 region has the DNA TGTGCCATCAGTGACGGGGACTTGAACACTGAAGCTTTCTTT.

This clone has more than one count but fewer than ten. The chain joins TRBV27 to TRBJ1-2, with 10 bases lining up with TRBD1. The germline V gene encodes CDR1 MNHEY and CDR2 SMNVEV (reference sequence). The CDR3 totals 16 residues. V lost 0 bases and J lost 2; bases outside the gene matches: 3. CDR3 sequence reads: CASSLSWGQGNYGYTF. For the CDR3, the DNA is TGTGCCAGCAGTTTATCGTGGGGACAGGGGAACTATGGCTACACCTTC.

A remark on this clone: Germline and junction disagree at one end, which may indicate a read error. The V and J genes are TRBV7-7 and TRBJ2-1, with a possible D match to TRBD1 (6 bases). From germline, CDR1 is SSHAT and CDR2 FNYEAQ (reference sequence). This CDR3 comprises 14 residues. The CDR3 region has the DNA TGTGCTAGCAGCTTAGCACAGGGTACAAGTGAGCAGTTCTTC. This codes for CASSLAQGTSEQFF.

The V gene is TRBV3-1 (or the pseudogene TRBV3-2), the J gene TRBJ1-2, with 9 bases matching TRBD1. V was pared by 0 bases and J by 3 bases, with 5 bases of the junction left unmatched. The CDR3 sequence is 16 residues long. The germline CDR1 and CDR2 sequences are LGHDT and YNNKEL (reference sequence). DNA for the CDR3: TGTGCCAGCAGCCAAGACACAGGGGGCGCTTACTATGGCTACACCTTC. As protein: CASSQDTGGAYYGYTF.

This clone was seen a few times. The chain links TRBV5-1 to TRBJ2-7; D might be TRBD1 (5 bases). Trimming stripped 3 bases from V and 5 bases from J, with 12 bases between. Germline V gene data show CDR1 as SGHRS and CDR2 as YFSETQ. The CDR3 sequence is 13 residues long. CDR3 amino acids: CASSSSRGDEQYF. CDR3 DNA: TGCGCCAGCAGCTCGTCTAGGGGCGACGAGCAGTACTTC. Supplemented by reference TRBV5-1 and TRBJ2-7, the full variable domain reads KAGVTQTPRYLIKTRGQQVTLSCSPISGHRSVSWYQQTPGQGLQFLFEYFSETQRNKGNFPGRFSGRQFSNSRSEMNVSTLELGDSALYLCASSSSRGDEQYFGPGTRLTVT.

The chain joins TRBV28 to TRBJ2-7; TRBD2 matches at 12 bases. Germline V CDR1 and CDR2: MDHEN, SYDVKM. The ends lost 6 bases at V and 3 bases at J; junction bases unmatched: 6. The CDR3 is made up of 15 amino acids. CDR3 loop: CASRRTSGNFYEQYF. Written as DNA, the CDR3 is TGTGCCAGCAGGCGGACTAGCGGGAATTTCTACGAGCAGTACTTC.

This clone was recorded a few times. The genes are TRBV25-1 and TRBJ1-6, with TRBD1 as a possible D gene (5 bases). The V end was cut by 5 bases, the J end by 4 bases, with 15 bases between. Germline values: CDR1 MGHDK, CDR2 SYGVNS. The CDR3 loop spans 16 amino acids. The CDR3, as DNA: TGTGCCAGCAGTCTAAAGGGCGGGGGATATAATTCACCCCTCCACTTT. Translated, it gives CASSLKGGGYNSPLHF.

This sequence joins TRBV6-6 and TRBJ1-1; 8 bases map to TRBD1. Unmatched junction bases numbered 4, after V lost 5 bases and J lost 2 bases. From germline, CDR1 is MNHNY and CDR2 SVGAGI (reference sequence). This CDR3 is 14 amino acids long. The CDR3 DNA reads TGTGCCAGCAGTCCGACAGGGGCTAACACTGAAGCTTTCTTT. It is translated as CASSPTGANTEAFF.

This clone was found a few times. The chain employs TRBV18 and TRBJ1-3; TRBD1 matches at 7 bases. CDR1 and CDR2 from the germline V gene are KGHSH and LQKENI. With V trimmed by 3 bases and J by 0 bases, 2 bases remained unmatched. The CDR3 length is 15 residues. DNA for the CDR3: TGTGCCAGCTCACCGGGACAGACCTCTGGAAACACCATATATTTT. It translates to CASSPGQTSGNTIYF. Full variable domain (missing parts from reference TRBV18 and TRBJ1-3): NAGVMQNPRHLVRRRGQEARLRCSPMKGHSHVYWYRQLPEEGLKFMVYLQKENIIDESGMPKERFSAEFPKEGPSILRIQQVVRGDSAAYFCASSPGQTSGNTIYFGEGSWLTVV.